This TCR beta chain was recovered during a study of tumor-infiltrating lymphocytes in oesophageal squamous cell carcinoma (dated by TCRdb to about 2016). Notes on this clonotype: Its target antigen remains unknown. This may arise from a read error, as a much more abundant clone is one base away.

The library was made by PCR. The run used an Illumina HiSeq 2000. The public reads were reprocessed in TCRdb via fastp at Q25 and MiXCR, keeping in-frame beta chains. All rows with the same CDR3 protein become a single entry with the most common DNA and genes. Across this sample there are 9,000 or so distinct CDR3 sequences, with 60% to 75% seen only once. The biggest ten clones account for about a third of the sample. For CDR1 and CDR2, the germline V gene lists SGHVS and FQNEAQ. V is clipped by 7 bases and J by 7 bases, and the sequence between their germline boundaries is 10 bases long. The CDR3 goes from the cysteine to the phenylalanine over 12 residues. Only CDR3 DNA remains: 36 bases, in frame from the first base.

Sequencing input: esophageal tumor tissue. The chain is made from TRBV7-8 and TRBJ2-2; the D gene remains uncertain. This receptor was taken from a female donor with esophageal squamous cell carcinoma. The nucleotides read TGTGCCAGCATCCCTACGATCGGGGAGCTGTTTTTT. It is translated as CASIPTIGELFF.